One sample yielded the 21 T cell receptor beta chains listed below, sequenced in a study of CD8+CD57+ T cells in acquired aplastic anemia. CD8+CD57+ cell expansion, shown by flow cytometry, had occurred in the patients selected for sequencing. CDR3 and TCR beta VDJ profiling relied on a genomic DNA template. A single record per CDR3 protein comes from TCRdb applying MiXCR to the reads. This sample carries 450,000 to 550,000 distinct CDR3 sequences, under 40% of them seen once, and the ten largest clones take less than 1%. The sequencing sample was made of sorted CD4+, CD8+, or CD8+CD57+ T cells (not recorded which) from PBMCs. The receptors were gathered from a human donor with aplastic anemia.

CDR3 in DNA: TGTGCCACCAGTTCCGGGACAACGAACTATGGCTACACCTTC. This gives the protein CATSSGTTNYGYTF. The chain uses TRBV24-1 and TRBJ1-2; TRBD1 might be the D (6 bases). CDR1 KGHDR and CDR2 SFDVKD come from the germline V gene. With 6 bases removed from V and 2 bases from J, the gap between germline ends came to 12 bases. The CDR3 is 14 amino acids.

The V and J genes are TRBV4-3 and TRBJ1-1; D uncertain. In germline, CDR1 is LGHNA, CDR2 YSLEER. The CDR3 runs 13 residues. V was trimmed by 0 bases and J by 7 bases, leaving 9 bases between them. As DNA, the CDR3 is TGCGCCAGCAGCCAAGAAAGGGTTCTTGAAGCTTTCTTT. Encoded protein: CASSQERVLEAFF.

This clonotype showed up many times. This sequence joins TRBV19 and TRBJ2-3; no definite D call. CDR3 length: 13 residues. V gave up 7 bases and J gave up 4 bases, with 12 bases separating them. Germline V gene lookup returns CDR1 LNHDA and CDR2 SQIVND (reference sequence). The CDR3 DNA sequence: TGTGCCAGTAAGCTGGCTAACGCAGATACGCAGTATTTT. This sequence encodes CASKLANADTQYF.

This clonotype was seen repeatedly, ten times or more. The rearrangement joins TRBV7-9 to TRBJ2-3, with 8 positions matching TRBD1. This CDR3 comprises 15 residues. The germline V gene encodes CDR1 SEHNR and CDR2 FQNEAQ (reference sequence). V shed 6 bases, J shed 3 bases, and the junction held 8 bases outside the gene matches. The CDR3 reads CASRRMDRETDTQYF. In DNA, the CDR3 is TGTGCCAGCAGGCGCATGGACAGGGAGACAGATACGCAGTATTTT.

The chain uses TRBV12-3 or TRBV12-4 and TRBJ2-7; TRBD1 agrees at 9 bases. The CDR3 extends over 16 amino acids. V lost 5 bases, J lost 6 bases, and 14 bases stayed unmatched. The CDR3 here is CASSHHKTGGSLEQYF. The DNA of the CDR3 is TGTGCCAGCAGTCATCACAAGACAGGGGGTTCCCTCGAGCAGTACTTC.

Many counts were recorded for this clonotype. This rearrangement joins TRBV10-3 to TRBJ2-7; 7 bases are shared with TRBD1. Germline CDR1 is ENHRY and CDR2 is SYGVKD. There are 14 residues in the CDR3. Unmatched junction bases numbered 11, after V lost 11 bases and J lost 1 base. The CDR3 sequence: CAVKRQGDSYEQYF. The CDR3 DNA reads TGTGCCGTAAAAAGACAGGGTGATTCCTACGAGCAGTACTTC.

The chain couples TRBV20-1 to TRBJ2-5, with D possibly being TRBD2 (7 bases). The V end was cut by 6 bases, the J end by 1 base, with 15 bases between. CDR1 DFQATT and CDR2 SNEGSKA come from the germline V gene (reference sequence). This CDR3 has 14 residues. The chain's CDR3 is CSAFGGRGQETQYF. The CDR3 nucleotides read TGCAGTGCCTTCGGGGGGCGAGGCCAAGAGACCCAGTACTTC.

The sample holds many counts of this clonotype. One junction end does not reproduce the germline sequence, and a read error may be involved. The chain carries TRBV10-3 and TRBJ2-7; a weak D match, TRBD1 (5 bases). Germline loops: CDR1 ENHRY, CDR2 SYGVKD. The CDR3 runs to 15 residues. The CDR3 region has the DNA TGTGCCAGCAGTTACTCCTCGACAGTCTCCTACGAGCAGTACTTC. Translating it yields CASSYSSTVSYEQYF.

This chain connects TRBV7-3 to TRBJ2-2; possibly TRBD2 for D (5 bases). CDR3 length: 15 amino acids. CDR1 SGHTA and CDR2 FQGTGA come from the germline V gene. Trimming removed 1 base at V and 4 bases at J, with 10 bases between. The CDR3 loop is CASSLSGLATGELFF. Here the CDR3 DNA reads TGTGCCAGCAGCTTAAGCGGGCTAGCCACCGGGGAGCTGTTTTTT.

The chain combines TRBV4-1 with TRBJ1-1; D unclear. From germline, CDR1 is MGHRA and CDR2 YSYEKL. Trimming pared 4 bases from V and 6 bases from J, leaving 12 bases between. The CDR3 consists of 13 residues. Written as DNA, the CDR3 is TGCGCCAGCAGCCCCCCAGCACCAGCTGAAGCTTTCTTT. This gives the protein CASSPPAPAEAFF.

This clonotype was seen many times. This rearrangement joins TRBV29-1 to TRBJ2-5, with 7 bases that match TRBD2. Germline CDR1 and CDR2: SQVTM and ANQGSEA. This CDR3 is built from 16 residues. V was clipped by 3 bases and J by 7 bases; unmatched bases: 17. CDR3 nucleotide sequence: TGCAGCGTTGATCGACTAGCCAATCCCGTTGGAGGGACCCAGTACTTC. Protein product: CSVDRLANPVGGTQYF. Drawing the rest from reference TRBV29-1 and TRBJ2-5, the complete variable domain is SAVISQKPSRDICQRGTSLTIQCQVDSQVTMMFWYRQQPGQSLTLIATANQGSEATYESGFVIDKFPISRPNLTFSTLTVSNMSPEDSSIYLCSVDRLANPVGGTQYFGPGTRLLVL.

This clonotype was counted only a few times. Germline and junction disagree at one end, which may indicate a read error. The genes are TRBV11-2 and TRBJ2-1; D unclear. The CDR3 has 14 amino acids. Germline assignment: CDR1 SGHAT and CDR2 FQNNGV. The CDR3 DNA is TGTGCCAGCTGCTTTATGGCTCCCCACAATGAGCAGTTCTTC. Translated: CASCFMAPHNEQFF.

The chain has TRBV11-2 and TRBJ1-2, with a tentative D call TRBD1 (5 bases). This CDR3 comprises 17 residues. Germline V gene sequence: CDR1 SGHAT, CDR2 FQNNGV. Trimming left V 7 bases short and J 4 bases short, with 25 bases between. CDR3 nucleotides: TGTGCCAGCACCAAGGGATGGGGGTATGAGGTCGCCTATGGCTACACCTTC. Translation: CASTKGWGYEVAYGYTF.

This clonotype was observed many times. The rearrangement joins TRBV2 to TRBJ1-6, with 7 bases fitting TRBD1. V trimming: 8 bases; J trimming: 5 bases; junction bases outside the gene matches: 12. This CDR3 is built from 16 residues. Per germline, CDR1 SNHLY and CDR2 FYNNEI. As DNA, the CDR3 is TGTGCCAGCCAGACGGGACAGCGAAACAATAATTCACCCCTCCACTTT. Protein sequence: CASQTGQRNNNSPLHF.

This clonotype has more than one count but fewer than ten. The rearrangement uses TRBV4-2 and TRBJ2-5, with 7 bases identical to TRBD2. Germline V gene lookup returns CDR1 LGHNA and CDR2 YNFKEQ. V shed 3 bases and J 5 bases; nucleotides not matched to a gene: 3. This CDR3 comprises 13 residues. The CDR3 is CASSQPSGETQYF. The CDR3 DNA reads as TGTGCCAGCAGCCAGCCTAGCGGCGAGACCCAGTACTTC.

On this clonotype itself: A single base separates this from a much larger clone, so it may be a read error. The J gene is TRBJ2-1, the V gene TRBV2; 10 bases are a match to TRBD1. Near its end, the DNA agrees better with TRBJ2-7, so the J call may be wrong. There are 15 residues in the CDR3. In germline, CDR1 is SNHLY, CDR2 FYNNEI. The CDR3 DNA sequence: TGTGCCAGCAACCGGGACAGGGGCTCCTACAATGAGCAGTACTTC. This encodes CASNRDRGSYNEQYF.

This clonotype appeared many times. The J gene is TRBJ1-5, the V gene TRBV20-1; D is unclear. Germline assignment: CDR1 DFQATT and CDR2 SNEGSKA (reference sequence). The CDR3 totals 15 residues. V shed 0 bases and J shed 6 bases, with 15 bases lying between them. In DNA form, the CDR3 reads TGCAGTGCTAGAGACGGGAACGTGGCGGGTCAGCCCCAGCATTTT. Translation: CSARDGNVAGQPQHF.

This clonotype appeared many times. In DNA form, the CDR3 reads TGCGCCAGCAGCACCCCGACAGGGCTCGATAATTCACCCCTCCACTTT. Encoded protein: CASSTPTGLDNSPLHF. This chain connects TRBV5-1 to TRBJ1-6; 7 nucleotides match TRBD1. The CDR3 spans 16 residues. Trimming at V came to 4 bases and at J to 5 bases, leaving 9 bases not matched to a gene. Germline V CDR1 and CDR2: SGHRS, YFSETQ. Variable domain in full (rest from reference TRBV5-1 and TRBJ1-6): KAGVTQTPRYLIKTRGQQVTLSCSPISGHRSVSWYQQTPGQGLQFLFEYFSETQRNKGNFPGRFSGRQFSNSRSEMNVSTLELGDSALYLCASSTPTGLDNSPLHFGNGTRLTVT.

This clonotype counts as medium-sized. The CDR3 reads CASSVGRVRPDSPLHF. For the CDR3, the DNA is TGTGCCAGCAGTGTAGGCAGGGTCCGGCCGGATTCACCCCTCCACTTT. The chain uses TRBV25-1 and TRBJ1-6; TRBD1 is a possible D gene (5 bases). Germline CDR1 and CDR2: MGHDK and SYGVNS. Trimming left V 4 bases short and J 8 bases short, with 18 bases between. The CDR3 is 16 amino acids.

This clonotype was counted ten times or more. This chain joins TRBV10-2 and TRBJ1-2; the D gene is possibly TRBD1 (5 bases). This CDR3 spans 13 amino acids. The germline V gene encodes CDR1 WSHSY and CDR2 SAAADI. V was cut by 6 bases and J by 3 bases, with 11 bases left in between. Here the CDR3 reads CASRMQGDYGYTF. The CDR3 region has the DNA TGCGCCAGCAGGATGCAGGGCGACTATGGCTACACCTTC.

The rearrangement uses TRBV4-1 and TRBJ1-6, with D unresolved. V was cut by 3 bases and J by 4 bases, with 16 bases left in between. CDR3 size: 17 residues. The germline gives CDR1 MGHRA, CDR2 YSYEKL. The CDR3 DNA sequence: TGCGCCAGCAGCCAGATTGCGACGCAAAGTTATAATTCACCCCTCCACTTT. It codes for CASSQIATQSYNSPLHF.